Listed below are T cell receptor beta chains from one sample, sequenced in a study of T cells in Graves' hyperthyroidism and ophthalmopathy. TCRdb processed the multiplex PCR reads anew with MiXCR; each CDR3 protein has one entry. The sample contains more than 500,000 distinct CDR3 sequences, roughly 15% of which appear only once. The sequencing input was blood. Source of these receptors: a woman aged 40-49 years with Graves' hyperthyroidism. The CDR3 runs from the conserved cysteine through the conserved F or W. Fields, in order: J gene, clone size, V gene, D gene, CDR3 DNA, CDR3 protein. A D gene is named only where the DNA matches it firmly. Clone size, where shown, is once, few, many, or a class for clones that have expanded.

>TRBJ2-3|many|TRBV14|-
TGTGCCAGCAGCCAAGCGGGGACAGATACGCAGTATTTT
CASSQAGTDTQYF
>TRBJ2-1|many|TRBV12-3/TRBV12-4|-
TGTGCCAGCAGTTTTTACCGGGACTACAATGAGCAGTTCTTC
CASSFYRDYNEQFF
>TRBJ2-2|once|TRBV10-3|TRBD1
TGTGCCACACGTAGGGACAGCGACACCGGGGAGCTGTTTTTT
CATRRDSDTGELFF
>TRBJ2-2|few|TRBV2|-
TGTGCCAGCAGCCGAGACCTCACCGGGGAGCTGTTTTTT
CASSRDLTGELFF
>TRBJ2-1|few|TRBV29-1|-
TGCAGCGTTGAAGATGGAGGGGGCGTCTACAATGAGCAGTTCTTC
CSVEDGGGVYNEQFF
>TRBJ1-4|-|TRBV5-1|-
TGCGCCAGCAGCTTGGCTCACCCTGAAAAACTGTTTTTT
CASSLAHPEKLFF
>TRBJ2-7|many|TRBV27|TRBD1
TGTGCCAGCAGTTCTATCGGACAGGGGGTGGGGGAGCAGTACTTC
CASSSIGQGVGEQYF
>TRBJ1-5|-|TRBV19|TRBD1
TGTGCCAGTAGTTGGACAGGGCCCAATCAGCCCCAGCATTTT
CASSWTGPNQPQHF
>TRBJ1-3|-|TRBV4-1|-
TGCGCCAGCAGCCCCGAGGGGGGGGCTGGAAACACCATATATTTT
CASSPEGGAGNTIYF
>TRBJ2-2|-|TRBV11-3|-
TGTGCCAGCAAAAGAGACGGAGCAAACGCCGGGGAGCTGTTTTTT
CASKRDGANAGELFF
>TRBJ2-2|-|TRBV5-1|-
TGCGCCAGCAGCTTGGCCGACGTTACCGGGGAGCTGTTTTTT
CASSLADVTGELFF
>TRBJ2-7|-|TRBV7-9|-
TGTGCCAGCAGTGAAAGACACGGGTCCTACGAGCAGTACTTC
CASSERHGSYEQYF